A few counts support the clone carrying this T cell receptor beta chain. This sample was taken from a study of T-cell memory formation after mild COVID-19. CDR1 is KGHSH and CDR2 is LQKENI in the germline V gene. Trimming left V 2 bases short and J 4 bases short, with 12 bases between. The CDR3 spans 14 residues. TCRdb passed the 5' RACE reads through MiXCR, listing each CDR3 protein once. The data contain 200,000 to 250,000 distinct CDR3 sequences, under 12% of them singletons. The chain carries TRBV18 and TRBJ2-7, with TRBD1 as a possible D gene (6 bases). This TCR derives from a man between 18 and 35 years old who had mild COVID-19 (a few samples of this study predate the infection). Cell type and time point are not known. What was sequenced was PBMCs or a T cell subset sorted from them (not recorded which). This CDR3 is CASSPMDSLYEQYF. The CDR3 DNA follows: TGTGCCAGCTCACCAATGGACAGTTTGTACGAGCAGTACTTC.